The next 3 T cell receptor beta chains were all read from a single sample in a study of post-analysis software for immune sequencing data. General observations from the study: TRBV5-6, TRBV5-1 and TRBV20-1 were among 4 or 5 TRBV segments more frequent in patients than controls.

Prepared libraries of TCR beta cDNA carried unique molecular identifiers. Via MiXCR, TCRdb re-called the PCR reads, giving one row per CDR3 protein. There are about half a million distinct CDR3 sequences in the sample; approximately 31% occur only once, and 4.5% to 7.5% lies in the top ten. The antigens these receptors bind are not known. The sample was blood. Source of these receptors: a girl aged 2-17 years with multiple sclerosis.

This clonotype has more than one count but fewer than ten. The rearrangement uses TRBV15 and TRBJ2-5; D tentatively fits TRBD1 or TRBD2 (5 bases each). V was trimmed by 4 bases and J by 4 bases, leaving 19 bases between them. The CDR3 is made up of 16 amino acids. The germline V gene has CDR1 LNHNV and CDR2 YYDKDF (reference sequence). The CDR3 protein is CATSKPLGVGGETQYF. CDR3 nucleotide sequence: TGTGCCACCAGCAAACCCCTCGGCGTTGGGGGAGAGACCCAGTACTTC.

The V and J genes are TRBV5-5 and TRBJ1-1; 8 bases fit TRBD1. The junction had 8 bases not matched to a gene; V was cut back by 4 bases and J by 0 bases. CDR3 length: 16 residues. Germline assignment: CDR1 SGHKS and CDR2 YYEKEE (reference sequence). The CDR3 loop reads CASSPRTGIMNTEAFF. Here the CDR3 DNA reads TGTGCCAGCAGCCCGAGGACAGGGATTATGAACACTGAAGCTTTCTTT.

This chain connects TRBV11-2 to TRBJ2-5; D gene uncertain. With 7 bases removed from V and 4 bases from J, the gap between germline ends came to 13 bases. Per the germline V gene, CDR1 is SGHAT and CDR2 is FQNNGV. The CDR3 runs to 13 residues. The DNA for the CDR3 is TGTGCCAGCAACGTGGACCCCAGAGAGACCCAGTACTTC. This codes for CASNVDPRETQYF.